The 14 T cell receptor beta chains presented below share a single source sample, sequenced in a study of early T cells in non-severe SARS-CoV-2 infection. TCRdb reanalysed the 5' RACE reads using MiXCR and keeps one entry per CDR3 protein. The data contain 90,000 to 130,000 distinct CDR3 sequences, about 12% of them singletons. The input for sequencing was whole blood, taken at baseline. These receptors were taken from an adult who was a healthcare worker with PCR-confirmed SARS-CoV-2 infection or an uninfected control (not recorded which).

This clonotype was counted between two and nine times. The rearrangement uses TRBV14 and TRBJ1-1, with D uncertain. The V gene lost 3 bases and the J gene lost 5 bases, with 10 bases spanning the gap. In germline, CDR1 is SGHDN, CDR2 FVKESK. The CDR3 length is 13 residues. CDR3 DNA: TGTGCCAGCAGCCAGACCCCTGGGACTGAAGCTTTCTTT. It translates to CASSQTPGTEAFF.

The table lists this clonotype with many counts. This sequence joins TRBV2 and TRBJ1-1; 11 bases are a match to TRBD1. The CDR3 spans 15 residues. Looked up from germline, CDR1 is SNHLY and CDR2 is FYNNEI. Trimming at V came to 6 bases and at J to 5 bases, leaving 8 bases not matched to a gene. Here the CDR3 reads CASRPPRDRGTEAFF. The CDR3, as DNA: TGTGCCAGCAGACCTCCTCGGGACAGGGGGACTGAAGCTTTCTTT.

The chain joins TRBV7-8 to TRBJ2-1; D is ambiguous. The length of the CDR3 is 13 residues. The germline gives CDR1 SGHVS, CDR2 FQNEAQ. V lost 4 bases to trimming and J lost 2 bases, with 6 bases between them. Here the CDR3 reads CASSSKTYNEQFF. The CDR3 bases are TGTGCCAGCAGCTCCAAGACCTACAATGAGCAGTTCTTC. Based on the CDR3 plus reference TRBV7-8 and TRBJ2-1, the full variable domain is GAGVSQSPRYKVAKRGQDVALRCDPISGHVSLFWYQQALGQGPEFLTYFQNEAQLDKSGLPSDRFFAERPEGSVSTLKIQRTQQEDSAVYLCASSSKTYNEQFFGPGTRLTVL.

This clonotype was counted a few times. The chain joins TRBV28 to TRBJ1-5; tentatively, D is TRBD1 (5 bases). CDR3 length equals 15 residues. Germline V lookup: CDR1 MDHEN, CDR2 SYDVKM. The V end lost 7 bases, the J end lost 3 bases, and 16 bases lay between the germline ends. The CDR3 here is CASTTVEGPNQPQHF. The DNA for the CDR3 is TGTGCCAGCACCACCGTCGAGGGACCCAATCAGCCCCAGCATTTT.

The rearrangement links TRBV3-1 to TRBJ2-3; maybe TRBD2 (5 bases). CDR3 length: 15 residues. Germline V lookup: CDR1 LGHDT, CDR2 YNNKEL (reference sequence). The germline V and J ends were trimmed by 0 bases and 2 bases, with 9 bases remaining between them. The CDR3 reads CASSQEGAATDTQYF. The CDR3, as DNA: TGTGCCAGCAGCCAAGAAGGAGCGGCCACAGATACGCAGTATTTT.

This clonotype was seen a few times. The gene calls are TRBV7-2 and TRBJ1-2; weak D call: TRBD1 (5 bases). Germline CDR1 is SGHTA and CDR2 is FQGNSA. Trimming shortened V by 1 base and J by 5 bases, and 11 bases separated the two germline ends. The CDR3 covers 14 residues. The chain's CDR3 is CASSLETVNYGYTF. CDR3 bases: TGTGCCAGCAGCTTAGAGACAGTAAATTATGGCTACACCTTC.

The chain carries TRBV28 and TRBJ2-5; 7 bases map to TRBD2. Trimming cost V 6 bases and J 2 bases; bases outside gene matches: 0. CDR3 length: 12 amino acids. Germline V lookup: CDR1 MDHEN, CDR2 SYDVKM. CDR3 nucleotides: TGTGCCAGCAGAGCGGGACAAGAGACCCAGTACTTC. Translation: CASRAGQETQYF.

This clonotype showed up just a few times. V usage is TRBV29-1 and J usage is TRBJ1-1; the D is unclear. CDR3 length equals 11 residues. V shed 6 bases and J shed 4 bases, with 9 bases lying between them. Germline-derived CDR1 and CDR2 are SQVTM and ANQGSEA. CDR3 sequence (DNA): TGCAGCGTAAACGACGGCACTGAAGCTTTCTTT. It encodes CSVNDGTEAFF.

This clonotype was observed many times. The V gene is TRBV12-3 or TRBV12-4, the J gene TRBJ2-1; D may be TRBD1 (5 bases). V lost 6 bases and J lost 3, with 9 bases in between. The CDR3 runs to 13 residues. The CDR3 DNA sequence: TGTGCCAGCAGCCCGGACAACTACAATGAGCAGTTCTTC. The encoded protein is CASSPDNYNEQFF.

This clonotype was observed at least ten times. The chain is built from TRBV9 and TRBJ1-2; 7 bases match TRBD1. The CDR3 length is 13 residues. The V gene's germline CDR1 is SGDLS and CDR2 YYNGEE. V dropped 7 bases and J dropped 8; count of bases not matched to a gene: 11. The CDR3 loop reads CASGEEGARGYTF. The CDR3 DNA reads TGTGCCAGCGGTGAAGAGGGGGCGCGAGGCTACACCTTC. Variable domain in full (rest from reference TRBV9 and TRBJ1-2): DSGVTQTPKHLITATGQRVTLRCSPRSGDLSVYWYQQSLDQGLQFLIQYYNGEERAKGNILERFSAQQFPDLHSELNLSSLELGDSALYFCASGEEGARGYTFGSGTRLTVV.

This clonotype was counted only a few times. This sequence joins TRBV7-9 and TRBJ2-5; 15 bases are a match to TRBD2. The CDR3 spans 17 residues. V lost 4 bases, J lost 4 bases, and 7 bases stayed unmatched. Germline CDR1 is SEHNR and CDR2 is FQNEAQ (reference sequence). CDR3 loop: CASSSPGLAGGVETQYF. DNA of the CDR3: TGTGCCAGCAGCTCACCGGGACTAGCGGGAGGAGTAGAGACCCAGTACTTC. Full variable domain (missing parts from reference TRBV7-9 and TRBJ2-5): DTGVSQNPRHKITKRGQNVTFRCDPISEHNRLYWYRQTLGQGPEFLTYFQNEAQLEKSRLLSDRFSAERPKGSFSTLEIQRTEQGDSAMYLCASSSPGLAGGVETQYFGPGTRLLVL.

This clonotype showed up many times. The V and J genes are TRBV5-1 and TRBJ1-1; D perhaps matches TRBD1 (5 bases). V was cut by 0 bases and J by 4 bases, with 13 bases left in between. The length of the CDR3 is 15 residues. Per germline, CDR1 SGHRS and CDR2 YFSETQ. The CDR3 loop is CASSLVQGVFTEAFF. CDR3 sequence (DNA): TGCGCCAGCAGCTTGGTCCAGGGAGTGTTCACTGAAGCTTTCTTT.

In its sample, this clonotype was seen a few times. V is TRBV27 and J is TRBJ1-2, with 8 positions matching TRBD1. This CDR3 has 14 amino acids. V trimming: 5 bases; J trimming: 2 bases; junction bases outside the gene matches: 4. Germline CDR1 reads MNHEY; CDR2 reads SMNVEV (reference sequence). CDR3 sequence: CASSTGGLNYGYTF. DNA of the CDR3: TGTGCCAGCAGTACAGGGGGATTAAACTATGGCTACACCTTC.

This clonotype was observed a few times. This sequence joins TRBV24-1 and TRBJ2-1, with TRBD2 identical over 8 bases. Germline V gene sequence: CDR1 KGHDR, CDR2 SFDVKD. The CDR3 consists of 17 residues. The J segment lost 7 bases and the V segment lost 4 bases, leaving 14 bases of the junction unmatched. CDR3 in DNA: TGTGCCACCAGTGACCCGTTAGCGGGGAGCCATTGGAATGAGCAGTTCTTC. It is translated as CATSDPLAGSHWNEQFF.